The 7 T cell receptor beta chains listed next were all sequenced from one sample in a study of cytomegalovirus exposure and HLA in healthy donors. The study ran its PCR with 60 Vbeta and 13 Jbeta primers. Assay used: immunoSEQ multiplex PCR; TCRdb lists only in-frame clones, some missing. The sample contains around 150,000 clones, about 75% of which appear only once. Sequencing was done on a sample of PBMCs. The receptors were sampled from a female donor in good health and CMV-seronegative.

J is TRBJ2-7 and V is TRBV4-2; TRBD1 is a possible D gene (7 bases). With 5 bases removed from V and 2 bases from J, the gap between germline ends came to 22 bases. The CDR3 contains 17 residues. Germline V gene data show CDR1 as LGHNA and CDR2 as YNFKEQ. CDR3 sequence reads: CASSFRGLQGGAYEQYF. The CDR3 DNA reads TGTGCCAGCAGCTTCCGAGGGCTGCAGGGGGGAGCCTACGAGCAGTACTTC.

This chain uses TRBV30 with TRBJ1-1; 7 nucleotides match TRBD1. CDR3 length equals 19 residues. Germline values: CDR1 GTSNPN, CDR2 SVGIG (reference sequence). V shed 1 base, J shed 0 bases, and the junction held 17 bases outside the gene matches. The CDR3 DNA follows: TGTGCCTGGAGTGGACCGTCGAAGGACAGGAGGATTATGAACACTGAAGCTTTCTTT. Amino acid sequence: CAWSGPSKDRRIMNTEAFF. The full variable domain, rest sourced from reference TRBV30 and TRBJ1-1, is SQTIHQWPATLVQPVGSPLSLECTVEGTSNPNLYWYRQAAGRGLQLLFYSVGIGQISSEVPQNLSASRPQDRQFILSSKKLLLSDSGFYLCAWSGPSKDRRIMNTEAFFGQGTRLTVV.

The gene calls are TRBV5-1 and TRBJ1-5; D unclear. V lost 1 base and J 4 bases, leaving 6 bases between the germline ends. The V gene's germline CDR1 is SGHRS and CDR2 YFSETQ. The length of the CDR3 is 13 residues. CDR3 residues: CASSLRENQPQHF. In nucleotides, the CDR3 is TGCGCCAGCAGCTTGCGAGAGAATCAGCCCCAGCATTTT.

This clone was seen a single time. The chain employs TRBV29-1 and TRBJ2-2, with D possibly matching TRBD2 (6 bases). The CDR3 sequence is 14 residues long. CDR1 and CDR2 from the germline V gene are SQVTM and ANQGSEA. V lost 7 bases to trimming and J lost 5 bases, with 17 bases between them. The CDR3 nucleotides read TGCAGCGCCCTCCCGGACTACGGAACCGGGGAGCTGTTTTTT. This gives the protein CSALPDYGTGELFF.

This clone was observed a few times. J is TRBJ2-5 and V is TRBV9; D is possibly TRBD1 (6 bases). The V gene's germline CDR1 is SGDLS and CDR2 YYNGEE. This CDR3 is 14 amino acids long. Trimming shortened V by 3 bases and J by 6 bases, and 15 bases separated the two germline ends. CDR3 DNA: TGTGCCAGCAGCGAACCAGGGGTTGGTCAGACCCAGTACTTC. It specifies CASSEPGVGQTQYF. The whole variable domain, remainder taken from reference TRBV9 and TRBJ2-5, is DSGVTQTPKHLITATGQRVTLRCSPRSGDLSVYWYQQSLDQGLQFLIQYYNGEERAKGNILERFSAQQFPDLHSELNLSSLELGDSALYFCASSEPGVGQTQYFGPGTRLLVL.

This chain uses TRBV10-1 with TRBJ2-2, with D perhaps matching TRBD1 (6 bases). CDR3 length: 19 residues. In germline, CDR1 is WNHNN, CDR2 SYGVQD (reference sequence). V lost 1 base, J lost 0 bases, and 18 bases lay in between. This CDR3 is CASSELPGRGTSNTGELFF. As DNA, the CDR3 is TGCGCCAGCAGTGAGTTACCCGGCAGGGGCACTTCGAACACCGGGGAGCTGTTTTTT.

The J gene is TRBJ2-2, the V gene TRBV27; the match to TRBD2 covers 13 bases. Germline CDR1 reads MNHEY; CDR2 reads SMNVEV (reference sequence). The CDR3 loop spans 15 amino acids. Trimming took 5 bases from V and 7 from J; bases not matched to a gene: 4. The CDR3 DNA sequence: TGTGCCAGCAGTACTAGCGGGGGGGCCCACGGGGAGCTGTTTTTT. This sequence encodes CASSTSGGAHGELFF.